This T cell receptor beta chain was sequenced for a study of cytomegalovirus exposure and HLA in healthy donors. Study observations and caveats: As was reported, the HLA-A and HLA-B alleles of most subjects were accurately predicted from TCR beta sequences. A later analysis found that most CMV-associated TCR beta chains appeared HLA-restricted. Later on, a genetic analysis was performed. It linked a missense variant in DCLRE1C with V- and J-gene trimming of TCR beta.

PCR involved 60 Vbeta and 13 Jbeta primers. Sequenced by immunoSEQ multiplex PCR; TCRdb stores in-frame clones only, minus some. The repertoire holds about 170,000 clones, over 80% seen once, with approximately 1.6% in the top ten. About this clone itself: Its matching antigen is unknown.

All donors participated as healthy donors of bone marrow. The ends were cut back, 7 bases at V and 1 base at J, with 16 bases in the middle. The germline V gene encodes CDR1 LNHDA and CDR2 SQIVND (reference sequence). The CDR3 spans 15 residues. The sample was PBMCs. This TCR derives from a girl between 10 and 17 years old in good health and CMV-seropositive. The rearrangement uses TRBV19 and TRBJ1-2; a possible D gene is TRBD1 (6 bases). The CDR3 sequence is CASIPGAGVNYGYTF. CDR3 coding DNA: TGTGCCAGTATTCCCGGGGCAGGGGTTAACTATGGCTACACCTTC. The full variable domain, completed using reference TRBV19 and TRBJ1-2, is DGGITQSPKYLFRKEGQNVTLSCEQNLNHDAMYWYRQDPGQGLRLIYYSQIVNDFQKGDIAEGYSVSREKKESFPLTVTSAQKNPTAFYLCASIPGAGVNYGYTFGSGTRLTVV.